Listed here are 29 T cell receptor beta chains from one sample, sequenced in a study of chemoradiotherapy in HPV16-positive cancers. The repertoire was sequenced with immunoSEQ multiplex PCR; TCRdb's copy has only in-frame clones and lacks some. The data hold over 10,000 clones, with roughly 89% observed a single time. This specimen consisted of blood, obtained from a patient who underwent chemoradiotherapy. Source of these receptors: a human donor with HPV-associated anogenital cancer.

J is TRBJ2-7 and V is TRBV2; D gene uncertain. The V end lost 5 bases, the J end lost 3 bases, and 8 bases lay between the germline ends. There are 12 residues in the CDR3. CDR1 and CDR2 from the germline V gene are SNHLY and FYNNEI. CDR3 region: CASSQPNYEQYF. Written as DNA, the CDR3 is TGTGCCAGCAGTCAACCTAACTACGAGCAGTACTTC.

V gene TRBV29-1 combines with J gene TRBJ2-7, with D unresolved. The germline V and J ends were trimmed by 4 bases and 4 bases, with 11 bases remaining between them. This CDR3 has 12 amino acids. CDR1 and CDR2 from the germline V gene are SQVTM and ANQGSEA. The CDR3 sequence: CSVGHGRYEQYF. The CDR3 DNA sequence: TGCAGCGTTGGTCATGGCCGATACGAGCAGTACTTC.

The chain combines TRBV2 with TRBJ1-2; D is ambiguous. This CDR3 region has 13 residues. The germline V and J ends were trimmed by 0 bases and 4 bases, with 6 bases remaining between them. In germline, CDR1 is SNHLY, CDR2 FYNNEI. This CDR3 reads CASSEAQGYGYTF. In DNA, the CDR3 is TGTGCCAGCAGTGAAGCGCAAGGCTATGGCTACACCTTC.

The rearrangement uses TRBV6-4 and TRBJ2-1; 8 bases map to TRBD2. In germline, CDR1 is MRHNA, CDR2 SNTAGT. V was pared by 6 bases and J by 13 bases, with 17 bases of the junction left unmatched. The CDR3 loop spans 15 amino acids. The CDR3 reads CASSSSGGVLSSQFF. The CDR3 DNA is TGTGCCAGCAGCTCAAGCGGGGGAGTCCTCTCCTCCCAGTTCTTC.

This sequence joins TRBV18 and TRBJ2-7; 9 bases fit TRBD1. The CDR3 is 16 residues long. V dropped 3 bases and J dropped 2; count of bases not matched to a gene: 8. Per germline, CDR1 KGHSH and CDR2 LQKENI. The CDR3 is CASSPDRGSHTYEQYF. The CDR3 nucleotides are TGTGCCAGCTCACCGGACAGGGGAAGCCATACCTACGAGCAGTACTTC.

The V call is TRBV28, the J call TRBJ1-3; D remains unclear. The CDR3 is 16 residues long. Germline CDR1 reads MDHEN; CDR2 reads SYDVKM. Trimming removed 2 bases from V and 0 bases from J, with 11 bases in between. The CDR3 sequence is CASSLVGVYSGNTIYF. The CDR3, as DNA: TGTGCCAGCAGTTTAGTTGGAGTTTACTCTGGAAACACCATATATTTT.

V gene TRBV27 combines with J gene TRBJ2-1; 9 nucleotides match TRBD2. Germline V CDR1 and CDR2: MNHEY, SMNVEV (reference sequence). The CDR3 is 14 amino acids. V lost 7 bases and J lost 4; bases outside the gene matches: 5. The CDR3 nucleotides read TGTGCCAGCAAGGGACTAGCAGAGTACAATGAGCAGTTCTTC. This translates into CASKGLAEYNEQFF.

Here the CDR3 DNA reads TGTGCCAGCAGCTCTCAGGACAGGGAAGGCGGGGAGCTGTTTTTT. This translates into CASSSQDREGGELFF. The chain joins TRBV7-3 to TRBJ2-2; 8 bases are shared with TRBD1. Germline loops: CDR1 SGHTA, CDR2 FQGTGA. The CDR3 spans 15 residues. V lost 4 bases and J lost 7; bases outside the gene matches: 8.

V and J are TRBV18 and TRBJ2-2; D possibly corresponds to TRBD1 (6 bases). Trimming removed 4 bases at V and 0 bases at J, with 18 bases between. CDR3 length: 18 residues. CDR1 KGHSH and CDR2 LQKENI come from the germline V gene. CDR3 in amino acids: CASSLTLRGQSNTGELFF. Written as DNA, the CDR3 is TGTGCCAGCTCACTTACCCTCCGTGGACAGTCGAACACCGGGGAGCTGTTTTTT.

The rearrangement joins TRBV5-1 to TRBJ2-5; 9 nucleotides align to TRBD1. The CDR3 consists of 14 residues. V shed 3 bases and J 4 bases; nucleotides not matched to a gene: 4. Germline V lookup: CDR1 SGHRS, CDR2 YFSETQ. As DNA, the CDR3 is TGCGCCAGCAGCTGGGGACAGGGTGGAGAGACCCAGTACTTC. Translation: CASSWGQGGETQYF.

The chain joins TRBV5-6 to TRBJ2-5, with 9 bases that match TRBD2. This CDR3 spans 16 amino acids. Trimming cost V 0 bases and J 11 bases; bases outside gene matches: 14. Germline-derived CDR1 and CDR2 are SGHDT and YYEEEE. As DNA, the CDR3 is TGTGCCAGCAGCTTGGATTGGTCGTCTAGCGGGGCCAAGCAGTACTTC. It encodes CASSLDWSSSGAKQYF.

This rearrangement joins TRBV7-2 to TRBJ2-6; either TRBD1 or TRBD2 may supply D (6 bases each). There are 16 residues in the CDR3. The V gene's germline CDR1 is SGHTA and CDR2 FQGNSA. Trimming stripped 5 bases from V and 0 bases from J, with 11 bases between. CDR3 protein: CASSRGGGSGANVLTF. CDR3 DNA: TGTGCCAGCAGCCGAGGAGGGGGCTCTGGGGCCAACGTCCTGACTTTC.

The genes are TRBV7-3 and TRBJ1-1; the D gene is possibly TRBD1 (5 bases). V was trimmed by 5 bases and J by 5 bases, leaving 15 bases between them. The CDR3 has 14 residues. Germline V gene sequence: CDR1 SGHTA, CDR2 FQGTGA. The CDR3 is CASSPQPGGTEAFF. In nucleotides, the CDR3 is TGTGCCAGCAGCCCACAACCGGGGGGGACTGAAGCTTTCTTT.

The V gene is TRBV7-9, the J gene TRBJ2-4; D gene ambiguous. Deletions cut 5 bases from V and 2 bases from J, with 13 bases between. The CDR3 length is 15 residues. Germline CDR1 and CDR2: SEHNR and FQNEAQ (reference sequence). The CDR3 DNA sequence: TGTGCCAGCAGCCCCCCGGAGCGCCCCAAAAACATTCAGTACTTC. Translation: CASSPPERPKNIQYF.

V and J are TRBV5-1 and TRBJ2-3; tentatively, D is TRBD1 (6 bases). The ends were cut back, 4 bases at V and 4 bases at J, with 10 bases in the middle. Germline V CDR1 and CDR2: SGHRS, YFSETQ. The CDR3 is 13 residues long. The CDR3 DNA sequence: TGCGCCAGCAGCAATGGACAGTCAGATACGCAGTATTTT. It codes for CASSNGQSDTQYF.

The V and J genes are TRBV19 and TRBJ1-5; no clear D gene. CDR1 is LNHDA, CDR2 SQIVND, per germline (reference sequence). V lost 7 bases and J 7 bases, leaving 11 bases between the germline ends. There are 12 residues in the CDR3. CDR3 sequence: CASKDGRQPQHF. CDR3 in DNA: TGTGCCAGTAAGGACGGGAGACAGCCCCAGCATTTT.

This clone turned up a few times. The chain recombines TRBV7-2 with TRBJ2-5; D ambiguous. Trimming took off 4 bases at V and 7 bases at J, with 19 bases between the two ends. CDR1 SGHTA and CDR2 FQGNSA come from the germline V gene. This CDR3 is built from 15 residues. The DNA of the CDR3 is TGTGCCAGCAGCTCCCTACCGGGCTCTGTTGTGACCCAGTACTTC. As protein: CASSSLPGSVVTQYF. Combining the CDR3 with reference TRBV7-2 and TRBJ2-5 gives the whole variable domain GAGVSQSPSNKVTEKGKDVELRCDPISGHTALYWYRQSLGQGLEFLIYFQGNSAPDKSGLPSDRFSAERTGGSVSTLTIQRTQQEDSAVYLCASSSLPGSVVTQYFGPGTRLLVL.

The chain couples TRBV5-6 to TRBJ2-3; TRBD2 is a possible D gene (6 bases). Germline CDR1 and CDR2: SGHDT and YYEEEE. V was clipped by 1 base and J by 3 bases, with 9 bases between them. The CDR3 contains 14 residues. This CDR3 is CASSLWGETDTQYF. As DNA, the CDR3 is TGTGCCAGCAGCTTGTGGGGGGAGACAGATACGCAGTATTTT.

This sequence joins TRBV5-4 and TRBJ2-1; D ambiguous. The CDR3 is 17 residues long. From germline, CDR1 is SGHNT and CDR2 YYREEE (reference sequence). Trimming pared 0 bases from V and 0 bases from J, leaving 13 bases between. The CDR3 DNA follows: TGTGCCAGCAGCTTGGTAACTGTTTCTAGCTCCTACAATGAGCAGTTCTTC. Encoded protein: CASSLVTVSSSYNEQFF.

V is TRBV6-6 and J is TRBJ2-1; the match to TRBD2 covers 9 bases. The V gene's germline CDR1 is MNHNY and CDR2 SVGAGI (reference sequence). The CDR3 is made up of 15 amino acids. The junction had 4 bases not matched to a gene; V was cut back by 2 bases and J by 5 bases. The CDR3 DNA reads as TGTGCCAGCAGTTACGAAGCGGGGGGCGACAATGAGCAGTTCTTC. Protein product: CASSYEAGGDNEQFF.

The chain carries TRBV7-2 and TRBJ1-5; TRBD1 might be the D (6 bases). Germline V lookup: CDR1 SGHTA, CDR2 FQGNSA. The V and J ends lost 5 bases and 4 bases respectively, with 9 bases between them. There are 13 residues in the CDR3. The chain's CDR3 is CASSTGTNQPQHF. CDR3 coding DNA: TGTGCCAGCAGCACAGGGACGAATCAGCCCCAGCATTTT.

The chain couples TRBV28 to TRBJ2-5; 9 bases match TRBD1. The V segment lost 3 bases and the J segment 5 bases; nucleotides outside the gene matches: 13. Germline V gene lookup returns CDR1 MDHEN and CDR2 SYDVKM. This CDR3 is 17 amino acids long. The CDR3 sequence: CASSFFGGGQGRETQYF. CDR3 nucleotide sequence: TGTGCCAGCAGTTTTTTTGGGGGGGGACAGGGTAGGGAGACCCAGTACTTC.

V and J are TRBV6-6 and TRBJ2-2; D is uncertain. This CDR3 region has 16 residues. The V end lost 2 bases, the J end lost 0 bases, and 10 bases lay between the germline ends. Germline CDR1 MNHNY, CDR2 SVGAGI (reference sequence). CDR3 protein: CASSYHRTSNTGELFF. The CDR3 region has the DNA TGTGCCAGCAGTTACCACCGGACCTCGAACACCGGGGAGCTGTTTTTT.

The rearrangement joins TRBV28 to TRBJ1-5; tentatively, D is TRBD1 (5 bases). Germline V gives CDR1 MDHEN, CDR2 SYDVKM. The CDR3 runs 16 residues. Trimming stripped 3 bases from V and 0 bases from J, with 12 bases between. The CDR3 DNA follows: TGTGCCAGCAGTTTCGTCTGGGGCTATAGCAATCAGCCCCAGCATTTT. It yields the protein CASSFVWGYSNQPQHF.

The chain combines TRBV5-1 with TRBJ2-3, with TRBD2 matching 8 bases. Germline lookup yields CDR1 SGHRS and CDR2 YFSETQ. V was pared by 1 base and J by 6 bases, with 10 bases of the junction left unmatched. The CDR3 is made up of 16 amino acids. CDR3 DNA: TGCGCCAGCAGCTTGCTGGGCGGGGGGCCTGGGGATACGCAGTATTTT. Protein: CASSLLGGGPGDTQYF.

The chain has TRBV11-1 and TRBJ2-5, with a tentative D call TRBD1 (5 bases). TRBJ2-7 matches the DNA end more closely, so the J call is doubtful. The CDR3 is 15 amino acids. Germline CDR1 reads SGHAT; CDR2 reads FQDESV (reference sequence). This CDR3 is CASSRQSSILYEQYF. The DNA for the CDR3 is TGTGCCAGCAGCCGACAGTCCTCCATCCTCTACGAGCAGTACTTC.

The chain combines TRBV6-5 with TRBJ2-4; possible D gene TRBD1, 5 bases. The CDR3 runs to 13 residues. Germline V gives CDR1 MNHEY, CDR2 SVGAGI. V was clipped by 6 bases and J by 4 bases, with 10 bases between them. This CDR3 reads CASSPDRKNIQYF. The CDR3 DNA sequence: TGTGCCAGCAGCCCCGACAGAAAAAACATTCAGTACTTC.

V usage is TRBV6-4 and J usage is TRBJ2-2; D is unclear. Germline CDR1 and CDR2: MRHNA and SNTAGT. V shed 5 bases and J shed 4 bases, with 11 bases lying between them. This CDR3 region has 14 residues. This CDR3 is CASSPKQTTGELFF. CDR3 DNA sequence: TGTGCCAGCAGTCCAAAACAGACCACCGGGGAGCTGTTTTTT.

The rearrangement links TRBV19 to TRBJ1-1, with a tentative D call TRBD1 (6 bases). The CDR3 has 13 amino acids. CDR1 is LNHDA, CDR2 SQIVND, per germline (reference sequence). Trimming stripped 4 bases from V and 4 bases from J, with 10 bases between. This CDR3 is CASSRQVITEAFF. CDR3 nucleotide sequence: TGTGCCAGTAGTAGACAGGTGATCACTGAAGCTTTCTTT.